One TCR beta chain is described in this entry. The junction had 2 bases not matched to a gene; V was cut back by 1 base and J by 0 bases. The germline V gene encodes CDR1 LNHDA and CDR2 SQIVND (reference sequence). The CDR3 has 15 amino acids. This entry belongs to a study of blood T cell repertoires in COVID-19. The wider study: Both acute and convalescent COVID-19 samples were obtained from the United States, Italy and Spain. PBMCs, B-cell-depleted T cells, or T cells were the source of the cDNA or gDNA that made up the material.

In the authors' workflow: Using reference gene primer amplification, nucleated cell counts were estimated. The data were produced by immunoSEQ multiplex PCR, yet TCRdb's version contains in-frame clones alone and is incomplete. From that table come the V and J calls and clone size; the DNA was used to work out D and trimming. Of roughly 50,000 clones in the sample, approximately 81% were seen once. Sequenced sample: peripheral blood. The chain has TRBV19 and TRBJ1-1; 7 bases fit TRBD1. This TCR derives from a woman over 75 with acute or convalescent COVID-19. CDR3 coding DNA: TGTGCCAGTAGTATAGGAGACAGGGTGAACACTGAAGCTTTCTTT. Residues: CASSIGDRVNTEAFF.